The present entry profiles one TCR beta chain with its context. CDR3 length: 13 residues. CDR1 is MNHEY, CDR2 SVGAGI, per germline. V gave up 5 bases and J gave up 1 base, with 8 bases separating them. The data originate from a study of cytomegalovirus exposure and HLA in healthy donors. PCR used 60 Vbeta primers and 13 Jbeta primers. The data were produced by immunoSEQ multiplex PCR, yet TCRdb's version contains in-frame clones alone and is incomplete. Of over 200,000 clones listed, around four fifths are singletons. V is TRBV6-5 and J is TRBJ1-1, with a possible D match to TRBD1 (6 bases). This sequence was found in a woman in her sixties in good health and CMV-seropositive. The sample taken for sequencing was PBMCs. The CDR3 DNA is TGTGCCAGCAGTCGGGGGGCGAACACTGAAGCTTTCTTT. Translated: CASSRGANTEAFF.